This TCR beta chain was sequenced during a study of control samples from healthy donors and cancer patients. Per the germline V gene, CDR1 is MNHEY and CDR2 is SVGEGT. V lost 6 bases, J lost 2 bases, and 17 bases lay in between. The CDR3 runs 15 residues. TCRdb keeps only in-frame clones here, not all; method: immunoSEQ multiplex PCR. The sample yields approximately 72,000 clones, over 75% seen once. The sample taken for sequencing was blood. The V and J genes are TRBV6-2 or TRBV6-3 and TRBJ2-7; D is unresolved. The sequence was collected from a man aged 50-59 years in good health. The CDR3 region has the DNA TGTGCCAGCAGCCCCCCCGGGCCGGATACCTACGAGCAGTACTTC. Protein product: CASSPPGPDTYEQYF.